The clone carrying this T cell receptor beta chain has just a few counts. The target antigen is unknown. This record comes from a study of beta chain features in type 1 diabetes. Study observations and caveats: In every one of the four CD4+ subsets, TCRB CDR3s were moderately but significantly shorter in Type 1 diabetes patients.

Germline CDR1 reads SGHAT; CDR2 reads FQNNGV. The CDR3 sequence is 15 residues long. With 0 bases removed from V and 3 bases from J, the gap between germline ends came to 12 bases. Sequenced material consisted of expressed TCRB transcripts (all of the isolated RNA was reverse transcribed). Produced via immunoSEQ multiplex PCR; TCRdb's table is partial and in-frame only. In the table there are 300,000 to 400,000 clones, around a tenth of which are singletons. This clonotype originated in a man between 25 and 39 years old with type 1 diabetes. The chain links TRBV11-2 to TRBJ2-7; D might be TRBD2 (5 bases). Source material: central memory CD4+ T cells from blood. CDR3 nucleotides: TGTGCCAGCAGCTTAGATGGCGGCGGGTTCTACGAGCAGTACTTC. This translates into CASSLDGGGFYEQYF.